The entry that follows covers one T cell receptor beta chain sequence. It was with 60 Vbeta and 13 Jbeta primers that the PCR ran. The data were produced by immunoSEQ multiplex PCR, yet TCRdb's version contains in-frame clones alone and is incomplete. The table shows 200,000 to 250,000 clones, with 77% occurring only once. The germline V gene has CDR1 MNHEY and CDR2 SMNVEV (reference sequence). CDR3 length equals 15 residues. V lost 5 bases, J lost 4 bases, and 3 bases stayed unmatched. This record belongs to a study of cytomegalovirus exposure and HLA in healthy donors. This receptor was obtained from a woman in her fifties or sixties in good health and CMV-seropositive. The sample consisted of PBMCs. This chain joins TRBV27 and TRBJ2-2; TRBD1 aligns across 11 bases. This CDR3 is CASSGTGGGTGELFF. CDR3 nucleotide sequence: TGTGCCAGCAGTGGGACAGGGGGTGGCACCGGGGAGCTGTTTTTT.